Listed here are 2 T cell receptor beta chains from one sample, sequenced in a study of T cells in Graves' hyperthyroidism and ophthalmopathy. TCR beta CDR3 sequences were amplified from RNA transcripts. First-round RT-PCR of the TCR CDR3 relied on the HTBI primer set. A single record per CDR3 protein comes from TCRdb applying MiXCR to the multiplex PCR reads. The sample lists about 180,000 distinct CDR3 sequences, less than 10% occurring once. Sequences were obtained from blood. The receptors were gathered from a woman between 18 and 29 years old with Graves' hyperthyroidism that later progressed to Graves' ophthalmopathy.

This clonotype was seen repeatedly, ten times or more. V is TRBV20-1 and J is TRBJ2-1, with D perhaps matching TRBD2 (6 bases). The CDR3 runs 14 residues. V was cut by 0 bases and J by 5 bases, with 11 bases left in between. Germline CDR1 is DFQATT and CDR2 is SNEGSKA (reference sequence). Written as DNA, the CDR3 is TGCAGTGCTAGAGATCTGGGCGGGGACAATGAGCAGTTCTTC. Protein product: CSARDLGGDNEQFF.

The sample holds many counts of this clonotype. As DNA, the CDR3 is TGTGCCAGTAGTGCCGCCTATGGGGGAACTGAAGCTTTCTTT. Encoded protein: CASSAAYGGTEAFF. The gene calls are TRBV19 and TRBJ1-1, with a possible D match to TRBD1 (5 bases). Germline values: CDR1 LNHDA, CDR2 SQIVND (reference sequence). The CDR3 sequence is 14 residues long. V was trimmed by 5 bases and J by 5 bases, leaving 15 bases between them.